Listed below are T cell receptor beta chains from one sample, sequenced in a study of T cells after yellow fever vaccination. In TCRdb, the 5' RACE reads were re-called with MiXCR into one record per CDR3 protein. This sample has tens of thousands of distinct CDR3 sequences, with roughly 4.5% found just once. The sample consisted of PBMCs, either bulk or a sorted T-cell subset (CD4+, CD8+, memory, or dextramer-sorted; not recorded which), taken on the day of the yellow fever booster vaccination. Source of these receptors: a man aged 18 to 30 who received the YFV17D yellow fever vaccine. CDR3s leave out the opening cysteine and the closing phenylalanine or tryptophan. Each record gives: CDR3 length, V gene, J gene, D gene, CDR3 protein. A D gene is named only where the DNA matches it firmly.

12,TRBV6-1,TRBJ2-3,NA,ASSERGRTDTQY
12,TRBV10-3,TRBJ1-1,NA,AIRTLGGNTEAF
11,TRBV6-5,TRBJ2-2,NA,ASSPGLHGELF
11,TRBV29-1,TRBJ1-2,NA,SVDRQGDYGYT
12,TRBV4-3,TRBJ1-2,NA,ASSQDYMVYGYT
11,TRBV5-6,TRBJ1-1,NA,ASSPTGNTEAF
12,TRBV5-1,TRBJ1-1,NA,ASSLSGMNTEAF
11,TRBV5-1,TRBJ2-5,NA,ASSLGVFETQY
12,TRBV9,TRBJ1-3,NA,ASSPGSSGNTIY
17,TRBV4-2,TRBJ2-1,TRBD2,ASSQDESQLAVSYNEQF
12,TRBV5-1,TRBJ2-1,NA,ASTPLGVYNEQF
10,TRBV2,TRBJ2-3,NA,ATSPGPGTQY
11,TRBV20-1,TRBJ1-5,NA,SARMGGNQPQH
12,TRBV29-1,TRBJ2-1,NA,SVEEQSSYNEQF
16,TRBV28,TRBJ2-1,NA,ASSLPKGGGAFFNEQF
12,TRBV7-9,TRBJ1-1,TRBD1,ASSLGDRGTEAF
15,TRBV4-2,TRBJ2-4,NA,ASSQGGLGLAKNIQY
11,TRBV12-3/TRBV12-4,TRBJ1-1,NA,ASSFSPNTEAF
10,TRBV18,TRBJ2-5,NA,ASSPGSETQY
15,TRBV3-1,TRBJ1-4,TRBD1,ASSQGPGGTGDEKLF
13,TRBV7-2,TRBJ1-1,TRBD1,ASSQPTGLGTEAF
10,TRBV20-1,TRBJ1-1,NA,SAREGITEAF
15,TRBV5-1,TRBJ2-7,TRBD2,ASSPPTSGGFSYEQY
13,TRBV9,TRBJ1-4,TRBD1,ASSVDKEGGEKLF
11,TRBV4-2,TRBJ1-2,NA,ASTTPSNYGYT
16,TRBV7-3,TRBJ2-1,TRBD2,ASSSLGTSGSSYNEQF
16,TRBV11-2,TRBJ2-3,TRBD2,ASSLGTSGGLWADTQY
13,TRBV7-2,TRBJ2-3,TRBD2,ASSLQAGVTDTQY
11,TRBV6-6,TRBJ2-2,NA,ASSYLTAGELF
14,TRBV7-2,TRBJ2-3,TRBD2,ASSLGTSGYTDTQY
14,TRBV18,TRBJ2-3,NA,ASSPPEVFQGDTQY
13,TRBV12-3/TRBV12-4,TRBJ2-5,TRBD1,ASSPEGTGYETQY
12,TRBV5-6,TRBJ2-5,NA,ASTALMQGGTQY
11,TRBV12-3/TRBV12-4,TRBJ1-2,TRBD1,ASSQTGGRGYT
12,TRBV6-2/TRBV6-3,TRBJ2-3,TRBD2,ASSYGGGADTQY
13,TRBV10-3,TRBJ2-3,TRBD2,AITSSSGGRDTQY
14,TRBV9,TRBJ1-3,NA,ASSPRDRSSGNTIY
11,TRBV7-9,TRBJ1-1,NA,ASSLMGDTEAF
12,TRBV15,TRBJ1-2,TRBD1,ATSKRGQVYGYT
9,TRBV20-1,TRBJ2-5,NA,GRALQETQY
14,TRBV15,TRBJ2-5,TRBD1,ATSRDKGTGFFSQY
15,TRBV15,TRBJ1-5,NA,ATSRPPLQGIGQPQH
13,TRBV5-1,TRBJ2-1,NA,ASSSGTPTYNEQF